These T cell receptor beta chains were read from a single sample in a study of PD-1 blockade in classical Hodgkin lymphoma. The table came from immunoSEQ multiplex PCR; TCRdb's copy has only in-frame clones and leaves some out. The sample lists roughly 11,000 clones, roughly 80% occurring once. Sequences were derived from CD8+ T cells from blood, sampled at baseline. These receptors came from a human donor with classical Hodgkin lymphoma. Each CDR3 is given with its conserved first and last residue. A D gene is named only where the DNA matches it firmly. Where a row states a size, it is once, few, many or the class of an expanded clone; other rows omit it.

TRBJ2-1	TRBV6-5	once	NA	CAIRGASSSNEQFF	TGTGCCATCCGGGGGGCTAGCTCTAGCAATGAGCAGTTCTTC
TRBJ2-3	TRBV27	NA	TRBD2	CASSLSVAGLSTDTQYF	TGTGCCAGCAGTTTATCGGTAGCGGGACTGAGCACAGATACGCAGTATTTT
TRBJ1-5	TRBV5-8	NA	TRBD1	CASSPWTGEQPQHF	TGTGCCAGCAGCCCCTGGACAGGGGAGCAGCCCCAGCATTTT
TRBJ1-3	TRBV25-1	once	NA	CASSVEGGTGNTIYF	TGTGCCAGCAGCGTAGAGGGGGGGACTGGAAACACCATATATTTT
TRBJ2-7	TRBV7-9	NA	NA	CASSLDPGRAYEQYF	TGTGCCAGCAGCCTGGACCCTGGACGGGCCTACGAGCAGTACTTC
TRBJ2-7	TRBV7-9	NA	TRBD2	CASSQEDGDSGSLYEQYF	TGTGCCAGCAGCCAAGAAGATGGGGATAGCGGGAGTTTGTACGAGCAGTACTTC
TRBJ2-5	TRBV11-2	NA	TRBD2	CASSSGLAEETQYF	TGTGCCAGCAGCTCCGGACTAGCGGAAGAGACCCAGTACTTC
TRBJ1-2	TRBV6-5	large	NA	CASSWGGDGYTF	TGTGCCAGCAGTTGGGGGGGGGATGGCTACACCTTC
TRBJ2-5	TRBV28	NA	TRBD2	CASTAGGSGQETQYF	TGTGCCAGCACCGCCGGGGGGAGCGGCCAAGAGACCCAGTACTTC
TRBJ2-1	TRBV7-2	NA	TRBD2	CASSRTSGPYNEQFF	TGTGCCAGCAGCCGAACTAGCGGACCTTACAATGAGCAGTTCTTC
TRBJ2-2	TRBV30	NA	NA	CAWRTWTVNTGELFF	TGTGCCTGGAGAACCTGGACGGTAAACACCGGGGAGCTGTTTTTT
TRBJ2-1	TRBV10-1	NA	TRBD2	CASSPLGTSGDEQFF	TGCGCCAGCAGCCCACTTGGGACTAGCGGGGATGAGCAGTTCTTC
TRBJ2-7	TRBV7-6	few	TRBD1	CASSFGTGLTYEQYF	TGTGCCAGCAGCTTTGGGACAGGACTTACCTACGAGCAGTACTTC
TRBJ2-7	TRBV4-3	NA	NA	CASSQDWASYEQYF	TGCGCCAGCAGCCAAGATTGGGCTTCCTACGAGCAGTACTTC
TRBJ2-2	TRBV4-3	once	NA	CASSQEQFRVSGELFF	TGCGCCAGCAGCCAAGAACAATTCAGGGTATCCGGGGAGCTGTTTTTT
TRBJ2-1	TRBV29-1	NA	NA	CSVEEWGRTNEQFF	TGCAGCGTTGAAGAGTGGGGACGGACCAATGAGCAGTTCTTC
TRBJ2-7	TRBV2	NA	NA	CARRGQSSYEQYF	TGTGCCAGACGAGGACAGAGCTCCTACGAGCAGTACTTC
TRBJ2-7	TRBV7-9	few	NA	CASSLELVAGRYF	TGTGCCAGCAGCTTAGAATTAGTGGCAGGTCGATACTTC
TRBJ2-7	TRBV30	NA	TRBD2	CAGHYPGLATYEQYF	TGTGCCGGCCATTATCCGGGACTAGCGACCTACGAGCAGTACTTC
TRBJ2-1	TRBV27	once	TRBD2	CASSPVYAGGPGEQFF	TGTGCCAGCAGCCCCGTTTACGCGGGAGGGCCCGGTGAGCAGTTCTTC
TRBJ1-4	TRBV28	NA	NA	CASSLGLNQKLFF	TGTGCCAGCAGTTTAGGTCTTAATCAAAAACTGTTTTTT
TRBJ1-1	TRBV6-5	NA	NA	CASIITSGGNTEAFF	TGTGCCAGCATTATCACTAGCGGCGGGAACACTGAAGCTTTCTTT
TRBJ2-1	TRBV4-1	NA	NA	CASSQEGVSNEQFF	TGCGCCAGCAGCCAAGAAGGCGTAAGCAATGAGCAGTTCTTC
TRBJ2-7	TRBV28	NA	NA	CASSLLQGYYEQYF	TGTGCCAGCAGTTTGTTACAGGGCTACTACGAGCAGTACTTC
TRBJ1-6	TRBV27	NA	NA	CASWASSYNSPLHF	TGTGCCAGCTGGGCGAGCTCCTATAATTCACCCCTCCACTTT
TRBJ2-7	TRBV7-9	NA	TRBD1	CASSSIQGARIHEQYF	TGTGCCAGCAGCTCCATACAGGGGGCGCGAATACACGAGCAGTACTTC
TRBJ2-2	TRBV7-2	NA	TRBD2	CASSLSLREGLTGELFF	TGTGCCAGCAGCTTATCCCTACGGGAGGGACTCACCGGGGAGCTGTTTTTT
TRBJ2-1	TRBV12-5	NA	TRBD2	CASGLVYEREGLYNEQFF	TGTGCTAGTGGTTTGGTATATGAGCGGGAGGGCTTGTACAATGAGCAGTTCTTC
TRBJ2-6	TRBV5-4	NA	TRBD1	CASSWTGGSGANVLTF	TGTGCCAGCAGCTGGACAGGGGGCTCTGGGGCCAACGTCCTGACTTTC
TRBJ1-1	TRBV30	NA	TRBD1	CAWSVTGDTEAFF	TGTGCCTGGAGTGTAACAGGGGACACTGAAGCTTTCTTT
TRBJ1-1	TRBV5-1	NA	NA	CASSLGGAGKNTEAFF	TGCGCCAGCAGCTTGGGAGGGGCGGGGAAGAACACTGAAGCTTTCTTT
TRBJ2-5	TRBV12-5	NA	NA	CASGRRDRGPGETQYF	TGTGCTAGTGGAAGGCGGGACCGGGGGCCGGGGGAGACCCAGTACTTC
TRBJ2-1	TRBV29-1	NA	TRBD2	CSVERGGSGRVSYNEQFF	TGCAGCGTTGAACGGGGGGGTAGCGGGAGGGTCTCCTACAATGAGCAGTTCTTC
TRBJ2-7	TRBV5-1	NA	TRBD1	CASSAGQGATYEQYF	TGCGCCAGCAGCGCCGGACAGGGGGCTACCTACGAGCAGTACTTC
TRBJ2-7	TRBV5-4	NA	NA	CASSITGIPHEQYF	TGTGCCAGCAGCATAACAGGAATCCCCCACGAGCAGTACTTC
TRBJ2-5	TRBV6-4	few	TRBD2	CASSDSIAGGHETQYF	TGTGCCAGCAGTGACTCAATAGCGGGAGGCCATGAGACCCAGTACTTC
TRBJ2-7	TRBV4-1	few	NA	CASSQQQENYEQYF	TGCGCCAGCAGCCAACAACAGGAGAACTACGAGCAGTACTTC
TRBJ2-4	TRBV4-1	NA	NA	CASSYGERNIQYF	TGCGCCAGCAGCTATGGGGAGCGGAACATTCAGTACTTC
TRBJ2-7	TRBV5-6	NA	TRBD1	CASSLWGQGDYEQYF	TGTGCCAGCAGCTTGTGGGGACAGGGGGACTACGAGCAGTACTTC
TRBJ2-7	TRBV28	NA	NA	CASSLWGGSYEQYF	TGTGCCAGCAGTTTATGGGGGGGATCCTACGAGCAGTACTTC
TRBJ2-1	TRBV2	NA	TRBD2	CASSDVGLAGYEQFF	TGTGCCAGCAGTGATGTGGGACTAGCGGGTTATGAGCAGTTCTTC
TRBJ2-7	TRBV30	NA	NA	CAWSDSGLTYEQYF	TGTGCCTGGAGCGACAGTGGCCTCACCTACGAGCAGTACTTC
TRBJ1-5	TRBV30	few	NA	CAWSEPGREDSNQPQHF	TGTGCCTGGAGTGAACCGGGGAGGGAAGATAGCAATCAGCCCCAGCATTTT
TRBJ2-7	TRBV30	NA	NA	CAWSVSSGFYEQYF	TGTGCCTGGAGTGTCAGTAGCGGCTTCTACGAGCAGTACTTC
TRBJ1-4	TRBV11-2	NA	NA	CASSNDLRIGSSAEKLFF	TGTGCCAGCAGCAACGATTTAAGGATCGGGTCGAGCGCGGAAAAACTGTTTTTT